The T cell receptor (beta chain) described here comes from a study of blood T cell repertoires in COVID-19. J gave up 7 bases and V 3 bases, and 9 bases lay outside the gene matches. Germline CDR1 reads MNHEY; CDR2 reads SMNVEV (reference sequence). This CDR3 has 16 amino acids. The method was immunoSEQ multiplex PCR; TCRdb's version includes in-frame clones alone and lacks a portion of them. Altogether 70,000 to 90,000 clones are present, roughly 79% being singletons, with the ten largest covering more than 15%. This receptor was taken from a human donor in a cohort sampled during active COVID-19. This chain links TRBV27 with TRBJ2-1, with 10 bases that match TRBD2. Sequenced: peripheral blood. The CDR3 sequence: CASSLTSGRPMNEQFF. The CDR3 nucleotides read TGTGCCAGCAGTTTGACTAGCGGGCGGCCTATGAATGAGCAGTTCTTC.